A single sample gave rise to the 14 T cell receptor beta chains below, sequenced in a study of T cells in Graves' hyperthyroidism and ophthalmopathy. Amplification targeted TCR beta CDR3 regions from RNA transcripts. The HTBI primer set drove a first-round RT-PCR of the TCR CDR3. A single record per CDR3 protein comes from TCRdb applying MiXCR to the multiplex PCR reads. The table lists around 290,000 distinct CDR3 sequences, approximately 12% of them singletons. The sequencing input was blood. The receptors come from a woman in her 30s with Graves' hyperthyroidism that later progressed to Graves' ophthalmopathy.

This clonotype has a count of ten or more. The V call is TRBV12-3 or TRBV12-4, the J call TRBJ1-5; possibly TRBD1 for D (5 bases). Between the trimmed V and J ends, which lost 10 bases and 2 bases, there was a span of 33 bases. The CDR3 extends over 20 amino acids. The CDR3 DNA is TGTGCCACCCTTATGAAGCCCCGGCGGCGGGACTCAAGGGGCAATCAGCCCCAGCATTTT. This encodes CATLMKPRRRDSRGNQPQHF.

This clonotype was seen many times. The V call is TRBV11-3, the J call TRBJ1-2, with a tentative D call TRBD1 (6 bases). With 11 bases removed from V and 5 bases from J, the gap between germline ends came to 12 bases. Germline V gene lookup returns CDR1 SGHNT and CDR2 YENEEA. The CDR3 has 11 residues. The chain's CDR3 is CAGLTGYGYTF. The CDR3 DNA reads TGTGCCGGTCTGACAGGATATGGCTACACCTTC.

This chain links TRBV19 with TRBJ2-3; either TRBD1 or TRBD2 may fit D (5 bases each). Trimming shortened V by 5 bases and J by 2 bases, and 17 bases separated the two germline ends. In germline, CDR1 is LNHDA, CDR2 SQIVND (reference sequence). The CDR3 covers 16 residues. CDR3 loop: CASSSRGGVNTDTQYF. The CDR3 bases are TGTGCCAGTAGTTCCCGTGGGGGAGTCAACACAGATACGCAGTATTTT.

This clonotype came up many times. J is TRBJ1-4 and V is TRBV6-1, with 8 bases identical to TRBD1. Germline V CDR1 and CDR2: MNHNS, SASEGT. Trimming took 6 bases from V and 7 from J; bases not matched to a gene: 4. This CDR3 is 13 amino acids long. CDR3 in DNA: TGTGCCAGCAGCCCGGGACAGGTTGAAAAACTGTTTTTT. Its protein is CASSPGQVEKLFF.

At least ten counts were recorded for this clonotype. The chain carries TRBV20-1 and TRBJ2-7; tentative D call: TRBD1 (6 bases). There are 12 residues in the CDR3. Germline CDR1 reads DFQATT; CDR2 reads SNEGSKA (reference sequence). V lost 3 bases, J lost 6 bases, and 12 bases lay in between. CDR3 sequence (DNA): TGCAGTGCTAGTCACAGGGCCATCGAGCAGTACTTC. It translates to CSASHRAIEQYF.

This clonotype has ten or more counts. The CDR3 sequence is CASSISSAEGKNIQYF. The CDR3 coding sequence is TGTGCCAGCAGTATCAGCTCAGCTGAAGGCAAAAACATTCAGTACTTC. The V and J genes are TRBV25-1 and TRBJ2-4, with D hard to call. V lost 5 bases, J lost 3 bases, and 17 bases lay in between. The germline V gene encodes CDR1 MGHDK and CDR2 SYGVNS. The CDR3 totals 16 residues.

This clonotype was observed many times. V is TRBV7-2 and J is TRBJ2-3; TRBD1 matches at 8 bases. V dropped 1 base and J dropped 8; count of bases not matched to a gene: 5. CDR3 length: 14 residues. Germline-derived CDR1 and CDR2 are SGHTA and FQGNSA. DNA of the CDR3: TGTGCCAGCAGCTTAGTACAGGGGGACTCTACGCAGTATTTT. Protein sequence: CASSLVQGDSTQYF.

This clonotype turned up a few times. The rearrangement joins TRBV20-1 to TRBJ2-2; unclear D gene. From germline, CDR1 is DFQATT and CDR2 SNEGSKA (reference sequence). This CDR3 has 13 residues. V shed 7 bases and J shed 4 bases, with 13 bases lying between them. The CDR3 reads CSVPLRATGELFF. CDR3 nucleotides: TGCAGTGTCCCTCTGCGAGCCACCGGGGAGCTGTTTTTT.

This clonotype was recorded many times. The rearrangement joins TRBV20-1 to TRBJ1-1; possible D gene TRBD1, 5 bases. With 0 bases removed from V and 3 bases from J, the gap between germline ends came to 11 bases. Germline values: CDR1 DFQATT, CDR2 SNEGSKA (reference sequence). This CDR3 spans 14 amino acids. CDR3 in amino acids: CSARDNLGHTEAFF. CDR3 DNA sequence: TGCAGTGCTAGAGATAATTTGGGGCACACTGAAGCTTTCTTT.

Many counts were recorded for this clonotype. V usage is TRBV20-1 and J usage is TRBJ2-1; 15 nucleotides agree with TRBD2. CDR1 is DFQATT, CDR2 SNEGSKA, per germline (reference sequence). Germline trimming cut 3 bases from V and 4 bases from J; bases unmatched to any gene: 7. The CDR3 length is 17 residues. The CDR3 protein is CSARGGLAGGRYNEQFF. The CDR3 DNA reads TGCAGTGCTAGGGGAGGACTAGCGGGAGGGCGATACAATGAGCAGTTCTTC.

This clonotype has ten or more counts. V usage is TRBV10-3 and J usage is TRBJ2-7; no reliable D call. The germline V gene encodes CDR1 ENHRY and CDR2 SYGVKD. The CDR3 length is 11 residues. V lost 5 bases, J lost 2 bases, and 4 bases lay in between. The CDR3: CAISSTYEQYF. In DNA, the CDR3 is TGTGCCATCAGTTCTACCTACGAGCAGTACTTC.

This clonotype was observed many times. This chain joins TRBV28 and TRBJ2-7, with a tentative D call TRBD2 (5 bases). The CDR3 spans 15 residues. Trimming stripped 2 bases from V and 7 bases from J, with 18 bases between. Germline V CDR1 and CDR2: MDHEN, SYDVKM. CDR3 nucleotides: TGTGCCAGCAGTTTACCGAGCGGCCCCGAGTTGGAGCAGTACTTC. Its protein is CASSLPSGPELEQYF.

This clonotype was seen repeatedly, ten times or more. The CDR3 nucleotides are TGTGCCACCAGTGATGGTGTGACTAGCGAGTACAATGAGCAGTTCTTC. This gives the protein CATSDGVTSEYNEQFF. This chain connects TRBV24-1 to TRBJ2-1; the match to TRBD2 covers 8 bases. This CDR3 has 16 residues. The germline gives CDR1 KGHDR, CDR2 SFDVKD. Trimming removed 3 bases from V and 4 bases from J; junction bases left unmatched: 7.

This chain uses TRBV28 with TRBJ2-2, with 9 bases identical to TRBD2. The CDR3 has 14 amino acids. CDR1 and CDR2 from the germline V gene are MDHEN and SYDVKM. V was clipped by 2 bases and J by 6 bases; unmatched bases: 1. CDR3 DNA sequence: TGTGCCAGCAGTTTACGCGGGGGGGCCGGGGAGCTGTTTTTT. Translated, it gives CASSLRGGAGELFF.